This TCR beta chain emerged from a study of cytomegalovirus exposure and HLA in healthy donors. The PCR was carried out with 60 Vbeta primers and 13 Jbeta primers. Assay: immunoSEQ multiplex PCR; the TCRdb copy retains only in-frame clones and omits some. The data contain 65,000 to 85,000 clones, about 9.4% of them seen just once; the ten biggest clones take up roughly 22%. Trimming removed 3 bases from V and 8 bases from J, with 13 bases in between. Germline V gene lookup returns CDR1 MDHEN and CDR2 SYDVKM. This CDR3 has 14 amino acids. The TCR originated in a man aged 55 to 69 in good health and CMV-seropositive. The rearrangement joins TRBV28 to TRBJ1-4, with D hard to call. Sequenced material: PBMCs. The CDR3 is CASSLIGGREKLFF. The CDR3 DNA reads TGTGCCAGCAGTTTGATAGGCGGGCGGGAAAAACTGTTTTTT.